This T cell receptor beta chain was sequenced for a study of blood T cell repertoires in COVID-19. Study context: Whether acute or convalescent, the COVID-19 samples came from the United States, Italy and Spain. PBMCs, B-cell-depleted T cells, or T cells were the source of the cDNA or gDNA that made up the material.

Original processing notes: Amplified reference gene primers provided the basis for estimating nucleated cell counts. TCRdb's table, derived via immunoSEQ multiplex PCR, lists solely in-frame clones and lacks some. V and J calls and clone size follow that table, whereas D and trimming were derived from the DNA. Of around 150,000 clones in the sample, 85% to 95% were seen once. The CDR3 loop spans 11 amino acids. The germline V and J ends were trimmed by 5 bases and 5 bases, with 3 bases remaining between them. CDR1 and CDR2 (germline): LNHNV, YYDKDF (reference sequence). The chain recombines TRBV15 with TRBJ1-4; D is undetermined. This clonotype originated in a woman aged 45-59 years with acute or convalescent COVID-19. Sequenced: peripheral blood. The CDR3 loop reads CATSENEKLFF. CDR3 DNA sequence: TGTGCCACCAGCGAGAATGAAAAACTGTTTTTT.